Sequencing of this T cell receptor beta chain was carried out in a study of shared clonotypes between healthy human individuals (dated by TCRdb to about 2020). Turning to the overall study: Two women and a few men aged 18 to 49 years were included in the cohort. The study deeply sequenced blood TCR repertoires of about 5 healthy adults to estimate repertoire size and the extent of clonotype sharing between individuals. Libraries were prepared and TCR repertoires were sequenced by different laboratories using diverse techniques, in order to increase sequencing depth and limit assay-specific biases. Per donor, leukapheresis produced somewhere between about 0.8 and 9 billion PBMCs.

Healthy HIV-negative adults with no recently reported acute infections or vaccinations were included as donors. Only Caucasian adults living in Nashville, Tennessee, USA were represented among the donors. For unsorted samples, roughly 91 million PBMCs were counted, and genomic DNA was extracted using the QIAamp DNA Blood Mini kit. Blood was obtained by leukapheresis, after which PBMCs were separated by Ficoll-Histopaque density gradient centrifugation and cryopreserved in liquid nitrogen vapor phase. TCR CDR3 regions were amplified from genomic DNA by multiplex PCR using the deep immunoSEQ assay. Extracted genomic DNA from each cell subset was distributed evenly across all wells of several immunoSEQ 96-well plates, and each plate was treated as a replicate. For unsorted PBMC, 250 to 300 ng genomic DNA, equal to approximately 30,000 T cell genomes, was loaded into each replicate PCR. Ten immunoSEQ deep assay plates were used to sequence unsorted PBMC genomic DNA. Purified libraries were measured with a Qubit 3.0 fluorometer, size-checked on a Bioanalyzer 2100, and measured again with the KAPA Library Quantification kit. Each immunoSEQ 96-well plate was sequenced on its own single-read 150-cycle Illumina NextSeq 550 flow cell. As for how the authors treated the data: Because only junctional sequences without quality scores were contained in the immunoSEQ output, filtering matching that applied to full-length reads could not be performed. Sequences were annotated with PyIR, a Python wrapper for IgBLAST v1.9, using IMGT germline references to assign V/J genes and CDR3. Reads were removed for weak V/J assignments (E-value above 1e-6), missing CDR3, stop codons, out-of-frame junctions, or ambiguous translated residues. A V3J clonotype was defined by an identical inferred V gene, J gene, and CDR3 amino acid sequence. To compute the percentage overlap between repertoires, the number of shared unique clonotypes was divided by the size of the smaller repertoire. RTK rarefaction, the Chao1 estimator, and Recon v2.1 estimates of unobserved clonotypes were used to assess repertoire richness. Entries here come from immuneACCESS through TCRdb and include only in-frame sequences with V and J called. Some clones fail to appear in such tables; in the studies checked, an unresolved V gene covers under half of the shortfall, and the cause of the remainder is unknown. The V and J calls and clone size are taken from that table; D and trimming were inferred from the DNA. The sample table lists approximately 470,000 clones, roughly 80% of them with a count of one. The ten largest clonotypes hold 12% of the sample.

A distance of 9 bases separates the germline ends of V and J, which lose 1 base and 0 bases respectively. The CDR3, cysteine through phenylalanine, is 15 amino acids long. The only DNA kept is the CDR3, 45 bases in frame from the first base. CDR1 and CDR2 were assigned from the germline V gene as SGHTS and YDEGEE. Overall study outcomes, separate from this receptor: Because the study included only a small number of donors, the genetic and exposure-history diversity represented was limited. Sampling was restricted to blood, and TCR repertoires in tissues likely differ from the TCR repertoires found in blood. Pairwise subsampling indicated that sequencing depth was expected to affect the degree of clonotype sharing among donors.

Notes on this clone: The target of this receptor is not known. Base qualities are not provided; no much larger clone lies one nucleotide away.

The sequence was collected from a woman aged 40 to 55 in good health. Some clones in this sample may be carry-over from other donors' samples. The chain is made from TRBV5-8 and TRBJ2-3; TRBD2 is possibly the D segment (6 matching bases). Sequenced input: PBMCs. The CDR3 protein: CASSLIGGSTDTQYF. The DNA sequence is as follows: TGTGCCAGCAGCTTGATCGGGGGAAGCACAGATACGCAGTATTTT. When the CDR3 is completed using the reference TRBV5-8 and TRBJ2-3 genes on either side, the full variable domain is EAGVTQSPTHLIKTRGQQATLRCSPISGHTSVYWYQQALGLGLQFLLWYDEGEERNRGNFPPRFSGRQFPNYSSELNVNALELEDSALYLCASSLIGGSTDTQYFGPGTRLTVL.